The entry below gives a single T cell receptor (beta chain) sequence along with its context. The data were obtained in a study of blood T cell repertoires in COVID-19. Sequencing was performed with immunoSEQ multiplex PCR; in TCRdb, only in-frame clones are kept and a portion is missing. The sample lists approximately 200,000 clones, 84% occurring once. The sequence was collected from a man aged 55 to 70 who had recovered from COVID-19. Sequenced: PBMCs or T cells enriched from blood (not recorded which).

The CDR3, as DNA: TGTGCTAGTGGTTTGGTTCCGCTCGACAGGTACGAGCAGTACTTC. Encoded protein: CASGLVPLDRYEQYF. The V call is TRBV12-5, the J call TRBJ2-7; D may be TRBD1 (6 bases). V shed 0 bases and J shed 4 bases, with 13 bases lying between them. The CDR3 has 15 residues. Per the germline V gene, CDR1 is LGHNT and CDR2 is FRNRAP.